Following are 18 T cell receptor beta chains from one sample sequenced in a study of OX40 agonist ivuxolimab in advanced cancers. Measured with immunoSEQ multiplex PCR; TCRdb has only the in-frame clones, and not every one. This table has 91,000 or so clones, about nine tenths appearing once. The material sequenced was CD4+ or CD8+ T cells sorted from blood, taken in a trial of the OX40 agonist ivuxolimab. The receptors stem from an adult with an advanced solid tumor such as melanoma, head and neck, liver or kidney cancer.

This chain uses TRBV6-1 with TRBJ2-7; no reliable D call. Trimming removed 0 bases from V and 5 bases from J, with 2 bases in between. The CDR3 spans 11 residues. Germline V gene sequence: CDR1 MNHNS, CDR2 SASEGT. The CDR3 nucleotides read TGTGCCAGCAGTGAAGCACACGAGCAGTACTTC. Protein: CASSEAHEQYF.

This CDR3 reads CATTIRAPYF. In nucleotides, the CDR3 is TGTGCCACCACGATCCGCGCACCCTACTTC. The chain combines TRBV5-6 with TRBJ2-7; D uncertain. Germline V gene sequence: CDR1 SGHDT, CDR2 YYEEEE. The CDR3 contains 10 residues. Trimming took off 9 bases at V and 13 bases at J, with 17 bases between the two ends.

V is TRBV7-2 and J is TRBJ2-3; no reliable D call. Trimming took off 5 bases at V and 3 bases at J, with 9 bases between the two ends. There are 13 residues in the CDR3. Per the germline V gene, CDR1 is SGHTA and CDR2 is FQGNSA. CDR3 amino acids: CASSTIDTDTQYF. DNA for the CDR3: TGTGCCAGCAGCACCATCGATACAGATACGCAGTATTTT.

This CDR3 is CASSGPREGRDYEQYF. The CDR3 DNA reads as TGCGCCAGCAGCGGTCCCCGGGAGGGCCGAGACTACGAGCAGTACTTC. The gene calls are TRBV4-3 and TRBJ2-7; 8 bases agree with TRBD2. The CDR3 is made up of 16 amino acids. Germline CDR1 is LGHNA and CDR2 is YSLEER. V lost 5 bases to trimming and J lost 3 bases; unmatched junction nucleotides: 12.

The chain recombines TRBV7-3 with TRBJ2-1; 8 bases map to TRBD2. Germline values: CDR1 SGHTA, CDR2 FQGTGA. CDR3 length equals 15 residues. Trimming took 5 bases from V and 4 from J; bases not matched to a gene: 7. Here the CDR3 DNA reads TGTGCCAGCAGCCCCGGGACTAGTTTTTACAATGAGCAGTTCTTC. Translation: CASSPGTSFYNEQFF. Looking up the rest from reference TRBV7-3 and TRBJ2-1 gives the full variable domain: GAGVSQTPSNKVTEKGKYVELRCDPISGHTALYWYRQSLGQGPEFLIYFQGTGAADDSGLPNDRFFAVRPEGSVSTLKIQRTERGDSAVYLCASSPGTSFYNEQFFGPGTRLTVL.

Only one count was recorded for this clone. The rearrangement joins TRBV7-3 to TRBJ2-3; tentative D call: TRBD2 (6 bases). From germline, CDR1 is SGHTA and CDR2 FQGTGA. The V end was cut by 4 bases, the J end by 1 base, with 12 bases between. The CDR3 is made up of 15 amino acids. For the CDR3, the DNA is TGTGCCAGCAGCTGGTTGGGGGGAGGCACAGATACGCAGTATTTT. It codes for CASSWLGGGTDTQYF.

There are a few counts of this clone. The V call is TRBV25-1, the J call TRBJ1-1; a possible D gene is TRBD1 (5 bases). V was pared by 3 bases and J by 1 base, with 12 bases between. From germline, CDR1 is MGHDK and CDR2 SYGVNS. The CDR3 contains 15 residues. CDR3 DNA sequence: TGTGCCAGCAGTGACCTGGGACGGGCGAACACTGAAGCTTTCTTT. Residues: CASSDLGRANTEAFF.

This rearrangement joins TRBV18 to TRBJ2-3; 7 bases line up with TRBD2. V trimming: 6 bases; J trimming: 5 bases; junction bases outside the gene matches: 17. This CDR3 comprises 17 residues. The germline V gene has CDR1 KGHSH and CDR2 LQKENI. CDR3 sequence reads: CASSPTQGSSGGDTQYF. In DNA, the CDR3 is TGTGCCAGCTCTCCGACGCAGGGATCTAGCGGAGGAGATACGCAGTATTTT.

The J gene is TRBJ1-2, the V gene TRBV30; TRBD1 might be the D (6 bases). Trimming took 1 base from V and 5 from J, leaving 8 bases between them. Looked up from germline, CDR1 is GTSNPN and CDR2 is SVGIG (reference sequence). The CDR3 covers 12 residues. This CDR3 reads CAWSGGHYGYTF. The CDR3 DNA reads TGTGCCTGGAGTGGGGGGCATTATGGCTACACCTTC.

The chain recombines TRBV7-9 with TRBJ1-5; 7 bases are shared with TRBD1. Unmatched junction bases numbered 4, after V lost 3 bases and J lost 2 bases. The CDR3 has 15 residues. Per germline, CDR1 SEHNR and CDR2 FQNEAQ (reference sequence). The CDR3 bases are TGTGCCAGCAGCTTTGACGACAGGGGCAATCAGCCCCAGCATTTT. Translation: CASSFDDRGNQPQHF. Based on the CDR3 plus reference TRBV7-9 and TRBJ1-5, the full variable domain is DTGVSQNPRHKITKRGQNVTFRCDPISEHNRLYWYRQTLGQGPEFLTYFQNEAQLEKSRLLSDRFSAERPKGSFSTLEIQRTEQGDSAMYLCASSFDDRGNQPQHFGDGTRLSIL.

The gene calls are TRBV28 and TRBJ1-5; possibly TRBD1 for D (5 bases). The CDR3 has 13 amino acids. Per the germline V gene, CDR1 is MDHEN and CDR2 is SYDVKM. V shed 2 bases and J shed 6 bases, with 8 bases lying between them. The DNA of the CDR3 is TGTGCCAGCAGTTTAAGGGGTGCTCAGCCCCAGCATTTT. Translation: CASSLRGAQPQHF.

The gene calls are TRBV6-1 and TRBJ2-3, with a tentative D call TRBD2 (6 bases). Looked up from germline, CDR1 is MNHNS and CDR2 is SASEGT. The CDR3 is 14 residues long. V gave up 2 bases and J gave up 6 bases, with 12 bases separating them. The CDR3 DNA follows: TGTGCCAGCAGTGAAATCGGGGGTATGGATACGCAGTATTTT. Translation gives CASSEIGGMDTQYF.

The CDR3 protein is CASSELGQGSSGANVLTF. CDR3 nucleotides: TGTGCCAGCAGTGAATTGGGACAGGGGAGCTCTGGGGCCAACGTCCTGACTTTC. The rearrangement links TRBV25-1 to TRBJ2-6; 10 bases align to TRBD1. The V segment lost 1 base and the J segment 0 bases; nucleotides outside the gene matches: 3. Germline assignment: CDR1 MGHDK and CDR2 SYGVNS. This CDR3 is built from 18 residues.

This clone was recorded once. The chain carries TRBV5-1 and TRBJ2-3; 10 bases align to TRBD1. The length of the CDR3 is 15 residues. Germline V lookup: CDR1 SGHRS, CDR2 YFSETQ. V was pared by 3 bases and J by 2 bases, with 3 bases of the junction left unmatched. Here the CDR3 reads CASSSTGGFTDTQYF. The CDR3 DNA reads as TGCGCCAGCAGCTCGACAGGGGGCTTCACAGATACGCAGTATTTT.

V is TRBV19 and J is TRBJ2-2, with no clear D. V shed 0 bases and J shed 1 base, with 3 bases lying between them. The CDR3 contains 14 residues. Germline CDR1 and CDR2: LNHDA and SQIVND (reference sequence). The CDR3 DNA follows: TGTGCCAGTAGTATAGACAGGAACACCGGGGAGCTGTTTTTT. Protein: CASSIDRNTGELFF.

The V and J genes are TRBV21-1 and TRBJ2-6; the D segment call TRBD1 is taken from the table without a DNA check. TRBV21-1 is marked as a pseudogene. The CDR3 runs 18 residues. The CDR3 loop reads CASSKAPVFNSGANVLTF. Written as DNA, the CDR3 is TGTGCCAGCAGCAAAGCCCCAGTTTTTAACTCTGGGGCCAACGTCCTGACTTTC.

This chain links TRBV10-1 with TRBJ2-7, with a tentative D call TRBD2 (6 bases). Germline-derived CDR1 and CDR2 are WNHNN and SYGVQD (reference sequence). This CDR3 is 14 amino acids long. The V end lost 2 bases, the J end lost 3 bases, and 11 bases lay between the germline ends. Written as DNA, the CDR3 is TGCGCCAGCAGTGAGGGCGGGACCGACTACGAGCAGTACTTC. As protein: CASSEGGTDYEQYF.

The CDR3 DNA is TGTGCCAGCGGGGGCTATGTTAATGAAAAACTGTTTTTT. Translation: CASGGYVNEKLFF. The chain is built from TRBV2 and TRBJ1-4, with TRBD1 as a possible D gene (6 bases). The V end lost 8 bases, the J end lost 4 bases, and 11 bases lay between the germline ends. This CDR3 contains 13 residues. The V gene's germline CDR1 is SNHLY and CDR2 FYNNEI.